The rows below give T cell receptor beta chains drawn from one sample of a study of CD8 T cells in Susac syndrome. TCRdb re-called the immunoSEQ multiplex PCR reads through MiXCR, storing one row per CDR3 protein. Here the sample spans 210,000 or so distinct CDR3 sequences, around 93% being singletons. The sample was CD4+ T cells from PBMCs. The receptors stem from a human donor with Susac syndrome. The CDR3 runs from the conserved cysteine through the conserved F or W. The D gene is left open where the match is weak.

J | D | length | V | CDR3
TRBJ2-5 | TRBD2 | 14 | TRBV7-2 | CASSLPSGGPTQYF
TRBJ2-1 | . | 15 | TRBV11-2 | CASSLDRTSYNEQFF
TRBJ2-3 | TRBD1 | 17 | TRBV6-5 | CASSYSGLGQGADTQYF
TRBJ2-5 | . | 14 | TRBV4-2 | CASSQALDKETQYF
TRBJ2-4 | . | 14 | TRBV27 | CASRADVGKNIQYF
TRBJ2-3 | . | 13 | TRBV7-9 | CASSLAQEDTQYF
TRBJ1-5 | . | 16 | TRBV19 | CASSNSLGGSNQPQHF
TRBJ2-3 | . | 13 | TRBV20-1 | CSARVGGTDTQYF
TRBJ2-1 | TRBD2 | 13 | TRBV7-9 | CASRSGGGNEQFF
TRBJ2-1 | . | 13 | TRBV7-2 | CASSSSGLAEQFF
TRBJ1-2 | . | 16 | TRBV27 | CASAQIGTYRYGGYTF
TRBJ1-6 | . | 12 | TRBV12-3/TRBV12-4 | CASSASSGPLHF
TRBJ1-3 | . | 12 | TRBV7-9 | CASISSGNTIYF
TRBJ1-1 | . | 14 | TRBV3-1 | CASSQGQENTEAFF